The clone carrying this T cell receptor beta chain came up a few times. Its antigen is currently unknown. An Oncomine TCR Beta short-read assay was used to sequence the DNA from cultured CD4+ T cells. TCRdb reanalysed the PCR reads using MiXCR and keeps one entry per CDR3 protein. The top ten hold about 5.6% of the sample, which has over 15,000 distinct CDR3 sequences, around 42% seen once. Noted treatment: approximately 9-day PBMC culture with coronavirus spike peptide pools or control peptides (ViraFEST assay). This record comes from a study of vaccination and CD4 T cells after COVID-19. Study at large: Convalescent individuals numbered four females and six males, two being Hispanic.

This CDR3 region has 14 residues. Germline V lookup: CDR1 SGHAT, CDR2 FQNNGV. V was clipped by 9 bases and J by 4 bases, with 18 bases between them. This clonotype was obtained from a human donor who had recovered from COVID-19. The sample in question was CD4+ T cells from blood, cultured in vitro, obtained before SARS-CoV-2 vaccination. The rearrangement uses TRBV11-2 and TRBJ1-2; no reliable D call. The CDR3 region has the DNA TGTGCCAGTAGTCTGAATTCGTTATCCTATGGCTACACCTTC. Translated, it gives CASSLNSLSYGYTF.